The TCR beta chain described here comes from a study of control samples from healthy donors and cancer patients. The CDR3 has 12 residues. Germline-derived CDR1 and CDR2 are PRHDT and FYEKMQ (reference sequence). The J segment lost 5 bases and the V segment lost 5 bases, leaving 2 bases of the junction unmatched. Generated by immunoSEQ multiplex PCR, the TCRdb table keeps only in-frame clones and is missing some. The repertoire holds about 120,000 clones, with roughly 89% as singletons. The chain combines TRBV13 with TRBJ2-7; TRBD1 matches at 8 bases. Sequenced input: blood. The origin of this receptor is a young man in good health. CDR3: CASSQDRDEQYF. The DNA for the CDR3 is TGTGCCAGCAGCCAGGACAGGGACGAGCAGTACTTC. Full variable domain (rest looked up from reference TRBV13 and TRBJ2-7): AAGVIQSPRHLIKEKRETATLKCYPIPRHDTVYWYQQGPGQDPQFLISFYEKMQSDKGSIPDRFSAQQFSDYHSELNMSSLELGDSALYFCASSQDRDEQYFGPGTRLTVT.